This T cell receptor (beta chain) originates from a study of blood T cells in healthy people across ages. Many counts were recorded for this clonotype. The antigen is not known. Combining a sample-barcoded 5' primer with a J-beta primer mix, a second PCR ran for about 7 to 12 cycles. TCRdb re-called the 5' RACE reads through MiXCR, storing one row per CDR3 protein. The repertoire has around 1,700,000 distinct CDR3 sequences, over 25% of them found once; the top ten carry roughly 8%. The CDR3 is 14 residues long. Germline loops: CDR1 SGHTA, CDR2 FQGTGA. The V gene lost 5 bases and the J gene lost 2 bases, with 12 bases spanning the gap. Broader study findings: Whereas aged donors had fewer naive CD4+ cells, long-lived donors had more of them and higher diversity. Using unsorted PBMCs precluded a conclusive naive versus antigen-experienced comparison. Underestimates were what the diversity estimates from one million T cells were considered to be.

This receptor was taken from a woman aged 25 to 39 in good health. Sequencing was carried out using blood. The V gene is TRBV7-3, the J gene TRBJ2-5, with D perhaps matching TRBD1 or TRBD2 (7 bases each). The CDR3: CASSPAGQQETQYF. The CDR3 bases are TGTGCCAGCAGCCCAGCGGGACAGCAAGAGACCCAGTACTTC.